This T cell receptor (beta chain) was sequenced for a study of chemoradiotherapy in HPV16-positive cancers. TCRdb's table, derived via immunoSEQ multiplex PCR, lists solely in-frame clones and lacks some. The sample holds under 3,000 clones; 85% are singletons and the top ten take about 9.8%. J gave up 4 bases and V 5 bases, and 6 bases lay outside the gene matches. Germline loops: CDR1 LNHDA, CDR2 SQIVND (reference sequence). The CDR3 contains 14 residues. The rearrangement joins TRBV19 to TRBJ1-2; the match to TRBD1 covers 8 bases. This specimen consisted of tumor tissue, obtained from a patient who underwent chemoradiotherapy. This TCR was recovered from a human donor with HPV-associated anogenital cancer. The chain's CDR3 is CASSVTGGSYGYTF. CDR3 bases: TGTGCCAGTAGTGTAACAGGGGGAAGCTATGGCTACACCTTC.